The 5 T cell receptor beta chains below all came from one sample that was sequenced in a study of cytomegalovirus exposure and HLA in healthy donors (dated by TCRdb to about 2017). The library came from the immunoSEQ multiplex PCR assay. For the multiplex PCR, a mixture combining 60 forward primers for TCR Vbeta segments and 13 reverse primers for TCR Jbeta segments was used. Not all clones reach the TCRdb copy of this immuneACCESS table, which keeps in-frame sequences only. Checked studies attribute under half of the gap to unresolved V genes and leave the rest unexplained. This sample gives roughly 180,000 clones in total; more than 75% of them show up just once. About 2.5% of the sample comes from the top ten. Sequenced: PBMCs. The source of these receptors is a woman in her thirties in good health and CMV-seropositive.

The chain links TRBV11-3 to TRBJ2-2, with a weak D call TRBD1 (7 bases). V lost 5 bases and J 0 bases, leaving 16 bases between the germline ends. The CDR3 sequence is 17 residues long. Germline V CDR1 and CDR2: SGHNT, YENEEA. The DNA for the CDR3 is TGTGCCAGCAGCCTGAGCGCAGGGGGGTCGAACACCGGGGAGCTGTTTTTT. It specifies CASSLSAGGSNTGELFF.

DNA of the CDR3: TGTGCCAGCAGCGTAGAGGGACAGGCTCTGTACTTC. This encodes CASSVEGQALYF. The chain employs TRBV9 and TRBJ2-7; TRBD1 agrees at 8 bases. CDR3 length equals 12 residues. Germline CDR1 SGDLS, CDR2 YYNGEE. The trim removed 0 bases at V and 12 bases at J, leaving 5 bases unmatched.

The CDR3 sequence: CASSPLKDSRNGYTF. CDR3 in DNA: TGTGCCAGCTCACCACTAAAGGACAGCAGGAACGGCTACACCTTC. This sequence joins TRBV18 and TRBJ1-2, with D possibly being TRBD1 (6 bases). The CDR3 is made up of 15 amino acids. V was trimmed by 1 base and J by 8 bases, leaving 17 bases between them. The V gene's germline CDR1 is KGHSH and CDR2 LQKENI.

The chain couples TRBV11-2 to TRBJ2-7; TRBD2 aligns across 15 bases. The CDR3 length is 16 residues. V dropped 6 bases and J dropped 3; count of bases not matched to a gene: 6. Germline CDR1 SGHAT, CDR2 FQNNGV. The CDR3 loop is CASSIGLAGGIYEQYF. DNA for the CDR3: TGTGCCAGCAGTATAGGACTAGCGGGGGGGATCTACGAGCAGTACTTC.

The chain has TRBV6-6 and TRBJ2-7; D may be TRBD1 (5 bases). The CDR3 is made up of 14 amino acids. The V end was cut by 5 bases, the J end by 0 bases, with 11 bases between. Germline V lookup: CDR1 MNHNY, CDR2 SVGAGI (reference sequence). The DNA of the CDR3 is TGTGCCAGCAGTCGGCTGGGGCTCTCCTACGAGCAGTACTTC. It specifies CASSRLGLSYEQYF.